This TCR beta chain came from a study of T cell responses to AZD1222 COVID-19 vaccine. Study-level results: Reports indicate that nearly half of spike-specific TCRs are directed at unmutated variant regions.

Germline values: CDR1 MDHEN, CDR2 SYDVKM. The CDR3 runs 11 residues. Trimming cost V 10 bases and J 3 bases, with 9 bases left between them. Worth noting for this clone: Its antigen is still unknown.

Using immunoSEQ multiplex PCR, the repertoire was profiled, and TCRdb retains in-frame clones only, with some absent. This table holds 86,000 or so clones, around 84% found once. The rearrangement joins TRBV28 to TRBJ1-2; D gene unclear. The TCR comes from an adult who received the AZD1222 COVID-19 vaccine. Sequences were derived from peripheral blood, sampled 28 days after the second AZD1222 dose. The CDR3 DNA reads TGTGCCACCAACTCAGACTATGGCTACACCTTC. This sequence encodes CATNSDYGYTF.